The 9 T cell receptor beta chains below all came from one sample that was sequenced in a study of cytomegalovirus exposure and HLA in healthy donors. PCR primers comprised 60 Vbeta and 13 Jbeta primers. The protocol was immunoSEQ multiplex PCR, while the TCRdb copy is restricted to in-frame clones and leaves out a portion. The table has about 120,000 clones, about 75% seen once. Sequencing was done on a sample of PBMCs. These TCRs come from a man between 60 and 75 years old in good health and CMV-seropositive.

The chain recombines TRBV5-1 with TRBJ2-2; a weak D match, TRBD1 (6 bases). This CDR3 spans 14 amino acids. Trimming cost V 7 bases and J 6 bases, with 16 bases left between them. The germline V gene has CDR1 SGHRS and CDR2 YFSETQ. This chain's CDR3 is CASLGQGLSGELFF. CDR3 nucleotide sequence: TGCGCCAGCTTAGGGCAGGGGTTATCCGGGGAGCTGTTTTTT.

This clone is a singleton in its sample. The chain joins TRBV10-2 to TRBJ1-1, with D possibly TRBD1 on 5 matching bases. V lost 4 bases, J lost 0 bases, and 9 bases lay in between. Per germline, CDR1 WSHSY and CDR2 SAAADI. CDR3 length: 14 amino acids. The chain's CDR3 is CASSVKDMNTEAFF. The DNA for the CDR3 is TGCGCCAGCAGTGTGAAGGACATGAACACTGAAGCTTTCTTT.

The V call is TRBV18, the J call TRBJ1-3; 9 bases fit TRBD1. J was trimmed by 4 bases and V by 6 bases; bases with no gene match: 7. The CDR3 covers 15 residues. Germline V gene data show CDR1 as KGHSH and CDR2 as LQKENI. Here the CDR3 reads CASSRDRVAGNTIYF. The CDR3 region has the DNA TGTGCCAGCTCTCGGGACAGGGTGGCCGGAAACACCATATATTTT. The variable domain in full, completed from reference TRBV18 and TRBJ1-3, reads NAGVMQNPRHLVRRRGQEARLRCSPMKGHSHVYWYRQLPEEGLKFMVYLQKENIIDESGMPKERFSAEFPKEGPSILRIQQVVRGDSAAYFCASSRDRVAGNTIYFGEGSWLTVV.

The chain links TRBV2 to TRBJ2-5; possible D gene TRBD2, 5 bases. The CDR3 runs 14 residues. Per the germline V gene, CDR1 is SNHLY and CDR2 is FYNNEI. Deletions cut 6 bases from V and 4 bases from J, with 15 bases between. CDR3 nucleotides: TGTGCCAGCAGCCGTCCCCCGGCGGGAGAGACCCAGTACTTC. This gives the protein CASSRPPAGETQYF.

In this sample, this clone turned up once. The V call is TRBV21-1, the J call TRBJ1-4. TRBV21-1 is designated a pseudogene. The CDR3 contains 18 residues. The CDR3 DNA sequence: TGTGCCAGCACCCCCCGGAGAAAACACTATACAACTAATGAAAAACTGTTTTTT. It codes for CASTPRRKHYTTNEKLFF.

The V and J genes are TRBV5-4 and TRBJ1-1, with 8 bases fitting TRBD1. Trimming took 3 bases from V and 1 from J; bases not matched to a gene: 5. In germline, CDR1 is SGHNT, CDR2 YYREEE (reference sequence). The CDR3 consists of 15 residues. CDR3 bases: TGTGCCAGCAGCTCCCGAGGACAGGGGAACACTGAAGCTTTCTTT. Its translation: CASSSRGQGNTEAFF.

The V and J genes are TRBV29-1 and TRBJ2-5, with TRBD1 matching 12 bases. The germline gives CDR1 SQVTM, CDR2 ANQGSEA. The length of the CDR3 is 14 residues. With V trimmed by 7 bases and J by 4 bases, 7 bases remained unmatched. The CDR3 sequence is CSAPGDRGRETQYF. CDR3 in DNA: TGCAGCGCCCCAGGGGACAGGGGGCGAGAGACCCAGTACTTC.

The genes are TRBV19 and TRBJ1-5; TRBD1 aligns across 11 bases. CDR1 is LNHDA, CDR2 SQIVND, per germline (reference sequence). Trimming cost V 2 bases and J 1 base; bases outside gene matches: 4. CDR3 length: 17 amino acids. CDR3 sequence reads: CASSIRTGGMSNQPQHF. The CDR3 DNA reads TGTGCCAGTAGTATAAGGACAGGGGGCATGAGCAATCAGCCCCAGCATTTT.

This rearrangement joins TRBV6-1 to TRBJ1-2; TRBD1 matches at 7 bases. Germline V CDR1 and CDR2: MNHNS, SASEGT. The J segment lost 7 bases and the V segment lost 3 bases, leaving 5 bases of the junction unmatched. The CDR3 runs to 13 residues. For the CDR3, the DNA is TGTGCCAGCAGTGACACAGGGGCGGGTGGCTACACCTTC. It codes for CASSDTGAGGYTF.